A selection of T cell receptor beta chains follows, all from one sample in a study of shared clonotypes between healthy human individuals. Assay: immunoSEQ multiplex PCR; the TCRdb copy retains only in-frame clones and omits some. Of 2 million to 2.5 million clones detected, approximately 95% appear once; the ten largest clones hold about 0.37%. Material: naive CD4+ T cells from PBMCs. The receptors derive from a man aged 18 to 35 in good health. Some clones in this sample may be carry-over from other donors' samples. CDR3s include the opening cysteine and the closing phenylalanine or tryptophan. D genes are given only for firm matches. Size tells how often a clone was seen (once, few, many) or the class of an expanded clone, and some rows leave it out.

d_gene: -; j_gene: TRBJ2-7; v_gene: TRBV2; abundance: -; CDR3nt: TGTGCCAGCAGAACGGAGGGGTACTCCTACGAGCAGTACTTC; CDR3aa: CASRTEGYSYEQYF
d_gene: TRBD2; j_gene: TRBJ2-5; v_gene: TRBV4-1; abundance: -; CDR3nt: TGCGCCAGCAGCCAAGGACGGGGGGGTAGAGAGACCCAGTACTTC; CDR3aa: CASSQGRGGRETQYF
d_gene: TRBD2; j_gene: TRBJ2-2; v_gene: TRBV11-3; abundance: -; CDR3nt: TGTGCCAGCAGGCCGGGACTACGAACCGGGGAGCTGTTTTTT; CDR3aa: CASRPGLRTGELFF
d_gene: TRBD1; j_gene: TRBJ1-1; v_gene: TRBV18; abundance: -; CDR3nt: TGTGCCAGCTCACCGACGTTTGCGACAGGGCACACTGAAGCTTTCTTT; CDR3aa: CASSPTFATGHTEAFF
d_gene: TRBD2; j_gene: TRBJ2-3; v_gene: TRBV6-1; abundance: -; CDR3nt: TGTGCCAGCAGTGAGGCGGGACTAGCGGGAGGGCTCACCACAGATACGCAGTATTTT; CDR3aa: CASSEAGLAGGLTTDTQYF
d_gene: -; j_gene: TRBJ1-2; v_gene: TRBV4-3; abundance: -; CDR3nt: TGCGCCAGCAGCCAAGTTCGAGGGCTTCATGGCTACACCTTC; CDR3aa: CASSQVRGLHGYTF
d_gene: -; j_gene: TRBJ1-2; v_gene: TRBV10-3; abundance: -; CDR3nt: TGTGCCATCAGTGAGGGGGAGTATGGCTACACCTTC; CDR3aa: CAISEGEYGYTF
d_gene: TRBD1; j_gene: TRBJ2-7; v_gene: TRBV7-3; abundance: -; CDR3nt: TGTGCCAGCAGCCCGACAGGGGGCCCCTACGAGCAGTACTTC; CDR3aa: CASSPTGGPYEQYF
d_gene: -; j_gene: TRBJ2-1; v_gene: TRBV5-6; abundance: -; CDR3nt: TGTGCCAGCAGCTCCAACGGGGCACTAATACAGGGCAATGAGCAGTTCTTC; CDR3aa: CASSSNGALIQGNEQFF
d_gene: -; j_gene: TRBJ2-5; v_gene: TRBV5-4; abundance: -; CDR3nt: TGTGCCAGCAGCCCGGGGGAGACCCAGTACTTC; CDR3aa: CASSPGETQYF
d_gene: TRBD1; j_gene: TRBJ2-7; v_gene: TRBV28; abundance: -; CDR3nt: TGTGCCAGCATCGCAGGGGGGACAGGGGAAGGCGAGCAGTACTTC; CDR3aa: CASIAGGTGEGEQYF
d_gene: -; j_gene: TRBJ2-7; v_gene: TRBV25-1; abundance: -; CDR3nt: TGTGCCAGCAGTTCTAGGGGGTACGAGCAGTACTTC; CDR3aa: CASSSRGYEQYF
d_gene: -; j_gene: TRBJ2-7; v_gene: TRBV7-2; abundance: -; CDR3nt: TGTGCCAGCAGCAAGGGGACCCACGCTTGGGGCTACGAGCAGTACTTC; CDR3aa: CASSKGTHAWGYEQYF
d_gene: -; j_gene: TRBJ2-1; v_gene: TRBV15; abundance: -; CDR3nt: TGTGCCACCAGAAAGGGGAGGAGCTCCTACAATGAGCAGTTCTTC; CDR3aa: CATRKGRSSYNEQFF
d_gene: -; j_gene: TRBJ2-7; v_gene: TRBV28; abundance: -; CDR3nt: TGTGCCAGCGCCGTTCCGGACAGAGCCTACGAGCAGTACTTC; CDR3aa: CASAVPDRAYEQYF
d_gene: TRBD1; j_gene: TRBJ2-2; v_gene: TRBV5-6; abundance: few; CDR3nt: TGTGCCAGCAGCTGGGGGACAGGGACGAACACCGGGGAGCTGTTTTTT; CDR3aa: CASSWGTGTNTGELFF
d_gene: -; j_gene: TRBJ1-2; v_gene: TRBV28; abundance: -; CDR3nt: TGTGCCAGCAGGTCACCGGGGACGGGCTATGGCTACACCTTC; CDR3aa: CASRSPGTGYGYTF
d_gene: TRBD1; j_gene: TRBJ1-3; v_gene: TRBV2; abundance: -; CDR3nt: TGTGCCAGCATTCGAAGTCTAGGGGGCATTGGAAACACCATATATTTT; CDR3aa: CASIRSLGGIGNTIYF
d_gene: -; j_gene: TRBJ2-2; v_gene: TRBV7-2; abundance: -; CDR3nt: TGTGCCAGCAGCTTCCGGGAGTCCGCCGGGGAGCTGTTTTTT; CDR3aa: CASSFRESAGELFF
d_gene: TRBD2; j_gene: TRBJ2-1; v_gene: TRBV4-1; abundance: -; CDR3nt: TGCGCCAGCAGCCGCGGGGGGGCGGGCAATGAGCAGTTCTTC; CDR3aa: CASSRGGAGNEQFF
d_gene: TRBD1; j_gene: TRBJ2-4; v_gene: TRBV29-1; abundance: -; CDR3nt: TGCAGCGCCACGACAGGGGAAAACATTCAGTACTTC; CDR3aa: CSATTGENIQYF
d_gene: TRBD1; j_gene: TRBJ1-2; v_gene: TRBV19; abundance: once; CDR3nt: TGTGCCTGCGCCACCCCAGGGGGGGATAACTATGGCTACACCTTC; CDR3aa: CACATPGGDNYGYTF
d_gene: TRBD2; j_gene: TRBJ2-7; v_gene: TRBV6-6; abundance: once; CDR3nt: TGTGCCAGCAGTTACGCGTTGGGCGGGAGGGCCTACGAGCAGTACTTC; CDR3aa: CASSYALGGRAYEQYF
d_gene: -; j_gene: TRBJ2-7; v_gene: TRBV2; abundance: few; CDR3nt: TGTGCCAGCAGTCCGTTTCAGGAATCCGAGCAGTACTTC; CDR3aa: CASSPFQESEQYF
d_gene: -; j_gene: TRBJ2-2; v_gene: TRBV9; abundance: -; CDR3nt: TGTGCCAGCAGCCCAGGGGGACTACCGAACACCGGGGAGCTGTTTTTT; CDR3aa: CASSPGGLPNTGELFF
d_gene: -; j_gene: TRBJ1-1; v_gene: TRBV14; abundance: -; CDR3nt: TGTGCCAGCAGCCAAATCCCCGCGAAGAACACTGAAGCTTTCTTT; CDR3aa: CASSQIPAKNTEAFF
d_gene: TRBD1; j_gene: TRBJ2-1; v_gene: TRBV27; abundance: -; CDR3nt: TGTGCCAGCAGTACGTTAGGGGGCGGGCAGTTCTTC; CDR3aa: CASSTLGGGQFF
d_gene: TRBD1; j_gene: TRBJ1-2; v_gene: TRBV6-6; abundance: -; CDR3nt: TGTGCCAGCAGTACAGGGGGTACCTATGGCTACACCTTC; CDR3aa: CASSTGGTYGYTF
d_gene: -; j_gene: TRBJ2-5; v_gene: TRBV28; abundance: -; CDR3nt: TGTGCCAGCAGTCCCCTCTTTTTGTTATCCCAAGAGACCCAGTACTTC; CDR3aa: CASSPLFLLSQETQYF
d_gene: -; j_gene: TRBJ2-7; v_gene: TRBV27; abundance: once; CDR3nt: TGTGCCAGCAGTCCGCGAATAGCTCTTAGCTCCTACGAGCAGTACTTC; CDR3aa: CASSPRIALSSYEQYF
d_gene: TRBD2; j_gene: TRBJ2-7; v_gene: TRBV10-2; abundance: -; CDR3nt: TGCGCCAGCACCGCAACAGGACTAGCGGGAGGAACGTACGAGCAGTACTTC; CDR3aa: CASTATGLAGGTYEQYF
d_gene: TRBD2; j_gene: TRBJ2-1; v_gene: TRBV28; abundance: once; CDR3nt: TGTGCCAGCAGCGCAAGCGGGAGTCTCCCCAATGAGCAGTTCTTC; CDR3aa: CASSASGSLPNEQFF
d_gene: -; j_gene: TRBJ2-1; v_gene: TRBV5-1; abundance: -; CDR3nt: TGCGCCAGCAGCTTTTACGGCAATGAGCAGTTCTTC; CDR3aa: CASSFYGNEQFF
d_gene: TRBD1; j_gene: TRBJ1-1; v_gene: TRBV5-1; abundance: -; CDR3nt: TGCGCCAGCAGCTTGCAGGCAGGGGGAACGAACACTGAAGCTTTCTTT; CDR3aa: CASSLQAGGTNTEAFF